The sequence of this T cell receptor beta chain was determined in a study of blood T cell repertoires in COVID-19. This clone is a singleton in its sample. Trimming removed 2 bases from V and 2 bases from J, with 10 bases in between. CDR1 and CDR2 from the germline V gene are MNHEY and SVGAGI. This CDR3 is built from 14 residues. This table comes from immunoSEQ multiplex PCR, and its TCRdb copy is limited to in-frame clones, with some not included. The profile shows around 100,000 clones, 69% of them singletons. The sequencing sample was made of peripheral blood. This sequence joins TRBV6-5 and TRBJ2-7, with D possibly matching TRBD1 (7 bases). This sequence was found in a man at least 80 years old with acute or convalescent COVID-19. CDR3 bases: TGTGCCAGCAGTTACCGCGGGACAGCCTACGAGCAGTACTTC. It codes for CASSYRGTAYEQYF.